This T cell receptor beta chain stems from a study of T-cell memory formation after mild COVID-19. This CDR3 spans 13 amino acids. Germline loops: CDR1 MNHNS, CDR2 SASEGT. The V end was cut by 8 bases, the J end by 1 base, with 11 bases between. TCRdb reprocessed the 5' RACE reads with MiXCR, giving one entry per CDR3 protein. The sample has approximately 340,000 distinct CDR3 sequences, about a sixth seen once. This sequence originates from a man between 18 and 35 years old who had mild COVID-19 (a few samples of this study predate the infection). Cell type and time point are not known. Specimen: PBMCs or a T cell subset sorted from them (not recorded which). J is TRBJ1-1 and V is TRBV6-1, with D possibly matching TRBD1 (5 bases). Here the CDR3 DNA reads TGTGCCAGCGTACAGGTCCGGAACACTGAAGCTTTCTTT. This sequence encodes CASVQVRNTEAFF.